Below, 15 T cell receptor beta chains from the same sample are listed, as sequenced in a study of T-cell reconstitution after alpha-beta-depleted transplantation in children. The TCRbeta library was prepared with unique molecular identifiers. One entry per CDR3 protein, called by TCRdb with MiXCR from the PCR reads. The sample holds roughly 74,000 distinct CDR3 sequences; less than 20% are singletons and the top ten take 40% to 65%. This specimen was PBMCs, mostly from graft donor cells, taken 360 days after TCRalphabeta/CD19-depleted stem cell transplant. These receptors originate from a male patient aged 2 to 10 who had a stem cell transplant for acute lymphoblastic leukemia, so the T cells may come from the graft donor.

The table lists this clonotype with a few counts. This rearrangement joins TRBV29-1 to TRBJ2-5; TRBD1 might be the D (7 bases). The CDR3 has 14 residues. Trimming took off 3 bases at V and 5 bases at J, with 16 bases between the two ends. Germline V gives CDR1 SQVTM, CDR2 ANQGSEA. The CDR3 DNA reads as TGCAGCGTTGATCGGAGGGGGCGATGGGAGACCCAGTACTTC. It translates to CSVDRRGRWETQYF.

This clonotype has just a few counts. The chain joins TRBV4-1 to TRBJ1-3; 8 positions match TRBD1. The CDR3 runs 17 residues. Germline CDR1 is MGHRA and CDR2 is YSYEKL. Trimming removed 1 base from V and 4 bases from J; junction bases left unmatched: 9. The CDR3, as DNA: TGCGCCAGCAGCCAAGGGGGGGACAGGAGATCGGGAAACACCATATATTTT. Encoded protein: CASSQGGDRRSGNTIYF.

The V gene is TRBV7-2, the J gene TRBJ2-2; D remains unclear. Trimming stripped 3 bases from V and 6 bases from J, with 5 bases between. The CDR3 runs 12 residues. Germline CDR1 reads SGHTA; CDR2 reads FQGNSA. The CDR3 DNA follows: TGTGCCAGCAGCTTTATCTCCGGGGAGCTGTTTTTT. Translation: CASSFISGELFF.

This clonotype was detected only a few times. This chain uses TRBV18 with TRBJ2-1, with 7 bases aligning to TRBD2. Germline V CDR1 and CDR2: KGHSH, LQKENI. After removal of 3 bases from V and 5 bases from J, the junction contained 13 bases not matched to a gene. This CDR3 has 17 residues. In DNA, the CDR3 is TGTGCCAGCTCACCGTCTAGCGGACTCGAGGGAAACAATGAGCAGTTCTTC. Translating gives CASSPSSGLEGNNEQFF.

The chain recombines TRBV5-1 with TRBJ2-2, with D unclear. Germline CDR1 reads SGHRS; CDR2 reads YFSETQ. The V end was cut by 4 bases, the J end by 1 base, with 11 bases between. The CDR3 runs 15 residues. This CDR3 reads CASSLGGLNTGELFF. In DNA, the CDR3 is TGCGCCAGCAGCCTTGGCGGATTGAACACCGGGGAGCTGTTTTTT. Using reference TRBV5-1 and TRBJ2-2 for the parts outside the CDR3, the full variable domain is KAGVTQTPRYLIKTRGQQVTLSCSPISGHRSVSWYQQTPGQGLQFLFEYFSETQRNKGNFPGRFSGRQFSNSRSEMNVSTLELGDSALYLCASSLGGLNTGELFFGEGSRLTVL.

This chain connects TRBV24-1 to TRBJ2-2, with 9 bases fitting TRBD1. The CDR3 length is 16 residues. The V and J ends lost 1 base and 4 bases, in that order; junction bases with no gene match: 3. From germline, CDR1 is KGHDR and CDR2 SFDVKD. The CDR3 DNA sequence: TGTGCCACCAGTGATTTAGGACAGGGGACCACCGGGGAGCTGTTTTTT. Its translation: CATSDLGQGTTGELFF.

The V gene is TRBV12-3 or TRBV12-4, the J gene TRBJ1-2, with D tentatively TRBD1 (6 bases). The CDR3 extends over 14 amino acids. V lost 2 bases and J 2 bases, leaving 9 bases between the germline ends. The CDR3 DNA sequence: TGTGCCAGCAGTTTAACAGGGACCAACTATGGCTACACCTTC. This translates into CASSLTGTNYGYTF.

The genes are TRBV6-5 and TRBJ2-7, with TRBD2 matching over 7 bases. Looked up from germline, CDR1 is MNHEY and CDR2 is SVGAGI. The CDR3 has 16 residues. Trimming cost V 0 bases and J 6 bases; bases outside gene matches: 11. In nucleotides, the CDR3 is TGTGCCAGCAGTTACTCGCCGGTTGGGGGACTACTCGAGCAGTACTTC. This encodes CASSYSPVGGLLEQYF.

The CDR3 is CASSVVAGITDTQYF. DNA of the CDR3: TGTGCCAGCAGTGTTGTGGCAGGGATCACAGATACGCAGTATTTT. The chain couples TRBV2 to TRBJ2-3, with D possibly being TRBD1 (5 bases). Looked up from germline, CDR1 is SNHLY and CDR2 is FYNNEI. This CDR3 spans 15 amino acids. Trimming left V 4 bases short and J 2 bases short, with 13 bases between. Full variable domain (missing parts from reference TRBV2 and TRBJ2-3): EPEVTQTPSHQVTQMGQEVILRCVPISNHLYFYWYRQILGQKVEFLVSFYNNEISEKSEIFDDQFSVERPDGSNFTLKIRSTKLEDSAMYFCASSVVAGITDTQYFGPGTRLTVL.

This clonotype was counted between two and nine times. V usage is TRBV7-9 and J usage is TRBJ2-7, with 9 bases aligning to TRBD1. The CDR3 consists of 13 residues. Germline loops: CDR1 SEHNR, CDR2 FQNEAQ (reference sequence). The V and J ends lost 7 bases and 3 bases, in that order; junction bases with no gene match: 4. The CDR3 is CASTGTGSYEQYF. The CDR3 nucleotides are TGTGCCAGCACCGGGACAGGGAGCTACGAGCAGTACTTC.

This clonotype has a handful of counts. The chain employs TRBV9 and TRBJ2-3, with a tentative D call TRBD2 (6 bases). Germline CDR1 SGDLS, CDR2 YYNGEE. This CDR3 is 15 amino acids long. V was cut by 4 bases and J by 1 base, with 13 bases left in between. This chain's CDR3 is CASSISGLRTDTQYF. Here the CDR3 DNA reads TGTGCCAGCAGCATCTCGGGACTGCGCACAGATACGCAGTATTTT.

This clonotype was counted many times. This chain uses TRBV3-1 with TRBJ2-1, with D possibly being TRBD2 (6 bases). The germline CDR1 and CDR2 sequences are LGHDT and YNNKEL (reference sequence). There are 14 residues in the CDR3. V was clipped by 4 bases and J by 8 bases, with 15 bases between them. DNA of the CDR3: TGTGCCAGCAGCCTCCTGACTAGATTCGATGAGCAGTTCTTC. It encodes CASSLLTRFDEQFF.

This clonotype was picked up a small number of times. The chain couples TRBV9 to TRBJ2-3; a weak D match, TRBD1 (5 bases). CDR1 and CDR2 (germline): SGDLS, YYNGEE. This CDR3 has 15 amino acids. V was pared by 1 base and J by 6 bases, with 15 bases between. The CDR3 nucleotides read TGTGCCAGCAGCGTACGAGATGGGGCCCTGGATACGCAGTATTTT. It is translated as CASSVRDGALDTQYF.

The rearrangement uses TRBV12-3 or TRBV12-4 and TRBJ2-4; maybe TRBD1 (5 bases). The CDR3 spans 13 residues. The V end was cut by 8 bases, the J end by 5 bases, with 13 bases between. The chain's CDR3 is CASLSGRENIQYF. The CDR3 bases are TGTGCCAGCCTGTCTGGCAGGGAAAACATTCAGTACTTC.

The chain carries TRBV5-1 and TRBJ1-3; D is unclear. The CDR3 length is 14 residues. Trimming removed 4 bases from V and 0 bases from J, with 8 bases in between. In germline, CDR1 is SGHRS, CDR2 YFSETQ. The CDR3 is CASSLKSSGNTIYF. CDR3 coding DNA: TGCGCCAGCAGCCTTAAAAGCTCTGGAAACACCATATATTTT.